This is a list of T cell receptor beta chains from one sample in a study of OX40 agonist ivuxolimab in advanced cancers. TCRdb's copy holds only in-frame clones and misses some; the assay was immunoSEQ multiplex PCR. The sample has 53,000 or so clones, 60% to 80% seen once; the top ten hold 2% to 3%. Material: CD4+ or CD8+ T cells sorted from blood, obtained in a trial of the OX40 agonist ivuxolimab. These TCRs come from an adult with an advanced solid tumor such as melanoma, head and neck, liver or kidney cancer. Both conserved end residues are part of each CDR3. D genes are given only for firm matches. Clone size, where shown, is once, few, many, or a class for clones that have expanded.

v_call,clone_size,j_call,d_call,cdr3_nt,cdr3_aa
TRBV10-3,NA,TRBJ2-7,TRBD1,TGTGCCACCACTCTCCTTCCGGGACAGGGGGCCTACGAGCAGTACTTC,CATTLLPGQGAYEQYF
TRBV28,NA,TRBJ2-1,NA,TGTGCCAGCAGTCCTTCCCTGACAGTCTCCTACAATGAGCAGTTCTTC,CASSPSLTVSYNEQFF
TRBV19,NA,TRBJ1-2,TRBD1,TGTGCCAGTAGGGCAGTGGGACAGGTTATTCGCGGCTACACCTTC,CASRAVGQVIRGYTF
TRBV2,few,TRBJ2-7,NA,TGTGCCAGCACGGGGGCTATTTCCTACGAGCAGTACTTC,CASTGAISYEQYF
TRBV27,NA,TRBJ2-1,TRBD2,TGTGCCAGCACCTTAAGGGGGCTAGCGGGGGGTTCAGGCAATGAGCAGTTCTTC,CASTLRGLAGGSGNEQFF
TRBV7-2,NA,TRBJ1-1,NA,TGTGCCAGCAGCTTCAGTGAGAACACTGAAGCTTTCTTT,CASSFSENTEAFF
TRBV27,NA,TRBJ2-7,NA,TGTGCCAGCAGTTTAAGGGGGAACCACGAGCAGTACTTC,CASSLRGNHEQYF
TRBV5-1,few,TRBJ2-1,NA,TGCGCCAGCAGCTTGGGAGGGAGCTCCTACAATGAGCAGTTCTTC,CASSLGGSSYNEQFF
TRBV7-6,NA,TRBJ2-7,NA,TGTGCCAGATTCGAGGACAGTAACTCCTACGAGCAGTACTTC,CARFEDSNSYEQYF
TRBV6-1,NA,TRBJ2-3,NA,TGTGCCACCACGAGGGGGGGAATGACAGATACGCAGTATTTT,CATTRGGMTDTQYF
TRBV2,NA,TRBJ1-4,NA,TGTGCCAGCAGAGTGGACAGTTTTAATGAAAAACTGTTTTTT,CASRVDSFNEKLFF
TRBV27,NA,TRBJ2-5,TRBD2,TGTGCCAGCGCGGGACTAGCGGGGGGTCTGCAGACCCAGTACTTC,CASAGLAGGLQTQYF
TRBV5-6,NA,TRBJ1-2,NA,TGTGCCAGCAGCTTTCTTCGGGAGGGCTACACCTTC,CASSFLREGYTF
TRBV9,NA,TRBJ2-5,TRBD1,TGTGCCAGCAGCGCAATGGACAGGGCCGGCGGGGCCCAGTACTTC,CASSAMDRAGGAQYF